This T cell receptor (beta chain) is drawn from a study of identical twins. Study observations and caveats: Rather than following the same donors, the conclusions depended on cross-sectional statistical analysis. Recombination models fit unrelated individuals' TCR alpha sharing but underestimated twins'.

The sample holds a few counts of this clonotype. Antigen specificity is unknown. TCRdb re-called the 5' RACE reads with MiXCR, one entry per CDR3 protein. This sample has a few hundred thousand distinct CDR3 sequences, with roughly 12% found just once. Trimming took 1 base from V and 5 from J, leaving 14 bases between them. CDR1 SGHAT and CDR2 FQNNGV come from the germline V gene. This CDR3 has 15 amino acids. A further study also used this sample, focusing on yellow fever vaccine responses in identical twins.

The TCR comes from a young woman in good health. Sequenced sample: CD8+ T cells sorted from blood. J is TRBJ2-5 and V is TRBV11-2; perhaps TRBD1 as D (6 bases). The CDR3 DNA sequence: TGTGCCAGCAGCTTAGGGGGGCTTACTCCTGAGACCCAGTACTTC. Translated: CASSLGGLTPETQYF.